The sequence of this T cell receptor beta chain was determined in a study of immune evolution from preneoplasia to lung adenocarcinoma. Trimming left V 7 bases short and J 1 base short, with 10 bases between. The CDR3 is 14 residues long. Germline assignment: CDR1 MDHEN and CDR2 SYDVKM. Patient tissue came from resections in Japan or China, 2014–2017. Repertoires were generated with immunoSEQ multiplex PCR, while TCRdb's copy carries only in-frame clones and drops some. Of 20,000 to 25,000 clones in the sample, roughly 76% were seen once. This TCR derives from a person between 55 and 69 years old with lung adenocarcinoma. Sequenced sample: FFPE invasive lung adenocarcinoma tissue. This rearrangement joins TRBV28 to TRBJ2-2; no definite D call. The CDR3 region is CASMALLNTGELFF. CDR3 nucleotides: TGTGCCAGCATGGCCTTGTTGAACACCGGGGAGCTGTTTTTT.